Below are 28 T cell receptor beta chains sequenced from a single sample in a study of T cell responses to AZD1222 COVID-19 vaccine. This table comes from immunoSEQ multiplex PCR, and its TCRdb copy is limited to in-frame clones, with some not included. The data hold some 150,000 clones, with more than 70% observed a single time. The source material was peripheral blood, sampled 28 days after the second AZD1222 dose. The source is an adult who received the AZD1222 COVID-19 vaccine.

V usage is TRBV19 and J usage is TRBJ1-4; D is possibly TRBD1 (5 bases). The germline V gene encodes CDR1 LNHDA and CDR2 SQIVND (reference sequence). The CDR3 contains 14 residues. V lost 7 bases, J lost 7 bases, and 16 bases lay in between. CDR3 bases: TGTGCCAGTATGCAGAGGGGCCTTGGTGAAAAACTGTTTTTT. As protein: CASMQRGLGEKLFF.

The rearrangement joins TRBV6-5 to TRBJ1-5; D gene uncertain. Germline loops: CDR1 MNHEY, CDR2 SVGAGI. The CDR3 contains 13 residues. V gave up 4 bases and J gave up 1 base, with 5 bases separating them. CDR3 sequence: CASSSDSNQPQHF. Here the CDR3 DNA reads TGTGCCAGCAGTTCGGACAGCAATCAGCCCCAGCATTTT.

The J gene is TRBJ1-3, the V gene TRBV24-1, with a possible D match to TRBD1 (5 bases). Germline loops: CDR1 KGHDR, CDR2 SFDVKD. V shed 2 bases and J shed 4 bases, with 11 bases lying between them. This CDR3 contains 15 residues. The chain's CDR3 is CATSDSGYKGNTIYF. DNA for the CDR3: TGTGCCACCAGTGATTCAGGGTATAAAGGAAACACCATATATTTT.

V and J are TRBV3-1 (or the pseudogene TRBV3-2) and TRBJ2-1; no clear D gene. The CDR3 is made up of 12 amino acids. Looked up from germline, CDR1 is LGHDT and CDR2 is YNNKEL (reference sequence). Trimming removed 0 bases at V and 10 bases at J, with 7 bases between. The DNA of the CDR3 is TGTGCCAGCAGCCAAGAGAGCAGGGAGCAGTTCTTC. Translation: CASSQESREQFF.

The chain employs TRBV5-1 and TRBJ2-1; the D call may be TRBD1 or TRBD2 (7 bases each). The CDR3 runs to 16 residues. V was trimmed by 3 bases and J by 4 bases, leaving 17 bases between them. Germline V CDR1 and CDR2: SGHRS, YFSETQ. The CDR3 nucleotides read TGCGCCAGCAGCTCGGGGGGTGGACAGGTTTACAATGAGCAGTTCTTC. Residues: CASSSGGGQVYNEQFF.

This sequence joins TRBV7-8 and TRBJ2-3; unclear D gene. Germline lookup yields CDR1 SGHVS and CDR2 FQNEAQ. CDR3 length equals 15 residues. The V gene lost 1 base and the J gene lost 6 bases, with 14 bases spanning the gap. CDR3 nucleotide sequence: TGTGCCAGCAGCTTAGACTATACCTCATCTGATACGCAGTATTTT. Its protein product is CASSLDYTSSDTQYF.

V gene TRBV7-2 combines with J gene TRBJ1-6, with D perhaps TRBD1 (5 bases). The CDR3 contains 15 residues. Germline CDR1 SGHTA, CDR2 FQGNSA. V was clipped by 1 base and J by 7 bases, with 11 bases between them. The CDR3: CASSLVQGGNSPLHF. The DNA for the CDR3 is TGTGCCAGCAGCTTAGTGCAGGGCGGCAATTCACCCCTCCACTTT.

The chain joins TRBV30 to TRBJ2-7; no clear D gene. There are 12 residues in the CDR3. Trimming pared 2 bases from V and 5 bases from J, leaving 10 bases between. Germline V gene sequence: CDR1 GTSNPN, CDR2 SVGIG (reference sequence). CDR3 loop: CAWSKRRDEQYF. DNA of the CDR3: TGTGCCTGGAGTAAGCGTCGTGACGAGCAGTACTTC.

The chain has TRBV11-3 and TRBJ2-2, with unresolved D. The V gene lost 3 bases and the J gene lost 1 base, with 12 bases spanning the gap. The CDR3 consists of 16 residues. Per germline, CDR1 SGHNT and CDR2 YENEEA. Here the CDR3 reads CASSFTGSGNTGELFF. CDR3 nucleotides: TGTGCCAGCAGCTTCACCGGCTCAGGGAACACCGGGGAGCTGTTTTTT.

The chain links TRBV3-1 (or the pseudogene TRBV3-2) to TRBJ1-2, with D possibly matching TRBD1 (5 bases). Trimming shortened V by 0 bases and J by 2 bases, and 13 bases separated the two germline ends. CDR1 LGHDT and CDR2 YNNKEL come from the germline V gene (reference sequence). The length of the CDR3 is 16 residues. CDR3 region: CASSQDPSTANYGYTF. DNA for the CDR3: TGTGCCAGCAGCCAAGACCCATCGACAGCAAACTATGGCTACACCTTC.

This clone was seen many times. The CDR3, as DNA: TGTGCCATCAGTGAGGGTAGGGCGGTAGGCGAGCAGTACTTC. Amino acid sequence: CAISEGRAVGEQYF. This sequence joins TRBV10-3 and TRBJ2-7, with D unresolved. CDR1 is ENHRY, CDR2 SYGVKD, per germline. This CDR3 is built from 14 residues. Trimming removed 2 bases from V and 6 bases from J, with 14 bases in between.

The chain employs TRBV7-6 and TRBJ2-7; no reliable D call. Germline V gene lookup returns CDR1 SGHVS and CDR2 FNYEAQ. Trimming left V 4 bases short and J 13 bases short, with 8 bases between. The CDR3 length is 9 residues. For the CDR3, the DNA is TGTGCCAGCAGCTCTTTGGAATACTTC. This encodes CASSSLEYF.

The chain couples TRBV20-1 to TRBJ2-3; 14 nucleotides align to TRBD2. Trimming at V came to 3 bases and at J to 9 bases, leaving 11 bases not matched to a gene. The CDR3 consists of 16 residues. CDR1 DFQATT and CDR2 SNEGSKA come from the germline V gene (reference sequence). In DNA form, the CDR3 reads TGCAGTGCTAGTGGGACTAGCGGGAGATTCGAAGGCACGCAGTATTTT. Translating it yields CSASGTSGRFEGTQYF.

The V gene is TRBV6-1, the J gene TRBJ2-7; D is unresolved. The CDR3 sequence is 14 residues long. Trimming stripped 3 bases from V and 0 bases from J, with 9 bases between. Germline loops: CDR1 MNHNS, CDR2 SASEGT. CDR3 in amino acids: CASSDVVSSYEQYF. The CDR3 nucleotides read TGTGCCAGCAGTGATGTCGTAAGCTCCTACGAGCAGTACTTC.

The rearrangement links TRBV21-1 to TRBJ1-6; the table gives TRBD1 as D, unverified against the DNA. TRBV21-1 is noted as a pseudogene. The CDR3 spans 15 residues. The DNA for the CDR3 is TGTGCCACCGTGACAGATGTCTCCTATAATTCACCCCTCCACTTT. Amino acid sequence: CATVTDVSYNSPLHF.

The CDR3 nucleotides are TGTGCCACCAGCCGAGCGGCGGGAGAGACCCAGTACTTC. Protein product: CATSRAAGETQYF. V is TRBV24-1 and J is TRBJ2-5; D possibly corresponds to TRBD2 (5 bases). Germline CDR1 reads KGHDR; CDR2 reads SFDVKD. The V end lost 7 bases, the J end lost 4 bases, and 12 bases lay between the germline ends. The CDR3 loop spans 13 amino acids.

J is TRBJ1-2 and V is TRBV10-3, with a possible D match to TRBD1 (5 bases). Germline-derived CDR1 and CDR2 are ENHRY and SYGVKD. The CDR3 spans 12 residues. V was trimmed by 5 bases and J by 8 bases, leaving 12 bases between them. The CDR3: CAISTDGGGYTF. CDR3 sequence (DNA): TGTGCCATCAGTACCGACGGGGGAGGCTACACCTTC.

On this clone itself: A read error may produce the germline difference seen at one junction end. The chain couples TRBV7-7 to TRBJ2-2, with TRBD2 matching 15 bases. Per the germline V gene, CDR1 is SSHAT and CDR2 is FNYEAQ (reference sequence). The CDR3 is made up of 16 amino acids. CDR3: CASSKGLAGGTGELFF. Here the CDR3 DNA reads TGTGCTAGCAGCAAAGGACTAGCGGGAGGGACCGGGGAGCTGTTTTTT.

V and J are TRBV7-2 and TRBJ1-1; no firm D call. V was cut by 2 bases and J by 5 bases, with 6 bases left in between. CDR1 is SGHTA, CDR2 FQGNSA, per germline. The CDR3 runs 12 residues. The CDR3, as DNA: TGTGCCAGCAGCTTACGAGGGACTGAAGCTTTCTTT. The encoded protein is CASSLRGTEAFF.

This chain uses TRBV29-1 with TRBJ2-7, with D unresolved. Deletions cut 4 bases from V and 7 bases from J, with 14 bases between. Looked up from germline, CDR1 is SQVTM and CDR2 is ANQGSEA. This CDR3 has 12 amino acids. The CDR3 loop reads CSVVGPTEEQYF. CDR3 sequence (DNA): TGCAGCGTTGTCGGGCCGACGGAGGAGCAGTACTTC.

The chain links TRBV4-2 to TRBJ1-3, with 8 bases aligning to TRBD1. Germline CDR1 reads LGHNA; CDR2 reads YNFKEQ. The CDR3 covers 16 residues. Germline trimming cut 4 bases from V and 0 bases from J; bases unmatched to any gene: 5. CDR3 in DNA: TGTGCCAGCAGCCTCGGGACAGGTCCCTCTGGAAACACCATATATTTT. Encoded protein: CASSLGTGPSGNTIYF.

This chain joins TRBV27 and TRBJ2-7, with 10 bases that match TRBD1. The V segment lost 3 bases and the J segment 2 bases; nucleotides outside the gene matches: 4. The CDR3 runs to 15 residues. Germline CDR1 and CDR2: MNHEY and SMNVEV (reference sequence). The CDR3 coding sequence is TGTGCCAGCAGTTTGAAAGGGACAGGGGCCTACGAGCAGTACTTC. Amino acid sequence: CASSLKGTGAYEQYF.

The V call is TRBV14, the J call TRBJ1-2; maybe TRBD1 (5 bases). The CDR3 has 15 amino acids. The germline V and J ends were trimmed by 2 bases and 5 bases, with 15 bases remaining between them. Germline assignment: CDR1 SGHDN and CDR2 FVKESK. In nucleotides, the CDR3 is TGTGCCAGCAGCCAACCCCGGGACGTGACATATGGCTACACCTTC. It is translated as CASSQPRDVTYGYTF.

The chain carries TRBV4-1 and TRBJ2-2, with 11 nucleotides matching TRBD2. CDR3 size: 16 residues. Germline CDR1 and CDR2: MGHRA and YSYEKL. Trimming at V came to 5 bases and at J to 5 bases, leaving 7 bases not matched to a gene. CDR3 loop: CASSYSGGAWTGELFF. CDR3 nucleotides: TGCGCCAGCAGCTATAGCGGGGGGGCCTGGACCGGGGAGCTGTTTTTT.

The chain carries TRBV3-1 (or the pseudogene TRBV3-2) and TRBJ2-2; D is uncertain. The ends were cut back, 6 bases at V and 0 bases at J, with 11 bases in the middle. There are 15 residues in the CDR3. Germline lookup yields CDR1 LGHDT and CDR2 YNNKEL (reference sequence). Here the CDR3 reads CASRLDLSNTGELFF. CDR3 nucleotides: TGTGCCAGCAGGCTCGATCTATCGAACACCGGGGAGCTGTTTTTT.

The rearrangement joins TRBV5-4 to TRBJ2-1, with 14 bases aligning to TRBD2. CDR1 SGHNT and CDR2 YYREEE come from the germline V gene (reference sequence). V gave up 4 bases and J gave up 4 bases; unmatched junction bases: 4. The CDR3 length is 16 residues. The CDR3 loop reads CASSGLAGGLYNEQFF. The CDR3, as DNA: TGTGCCAGCAGCGGACTAGCGGGGGGCCTTTACAATGAGCAGTTCTTC. Full variable domain (rest looked up from reference TRBV5-4 and TRBJ2-1): ETGVTQSPTHLIKTRGQQVTLRCSSQSGHNTVSWYQQALGQGPQFIFQYYREEENGRGNFPPRFSGLQFPNYSSELNVNALELDDSALYLCASSGLAGGLYNEQFFGPGTRLTVL.

The sample holds a few counts of this clone. V usage is TRBV10-3 and J usage is TRBJ1-4; no reliable D call. V lost 3 bases to trimming and J lost 0 bases, with 14 bases between them. The CDR3 extends over 17 amino acids. CDR1 and CDR2 from the germline V gene are ENHRY and SYGVKD. The CDR3 loop is CAISDRSLTATNEKLFF. In DNA form, the CDR3 reads TGTGCCATCAGTGATCGGTCCCTGACTGCAACTAATGAAAAACTGTTTTTT.

The rearrangement joins TRBV6-5 to TRBJ1-1; D is unclear. The V end lost 0 bases, the J end lost 6 bases, and 11 bases lay between the germline ends. CDR1 and CDR2 from the germline V gene are MNHEY and SVGAGI. This CDR3 comprises 14 residues. The CDR3 DNA sequence: TGTGCCAGCAGTTACTCGATCGGGAGTGCTGAAGCTTTCTTT. Its translation: CASSYSIGSAEAFF.